This T cell receptor beta chain was profiled in a study of T cells in Graves' hyperthyroidism and ophthalmopathy. Template material for amplifying TCR beta CDR3 regions consisted of RNA transcripts. HTBI primers were the set used in a first-round RT-PCR of the TCR CDR3. One entry per CDR3 protein, called by TCRdb with MiXCR from the multiplex PCR reads. The sample includes around 400,000 distinct CDR3 sequences, around 25% of them seen just once. Absent ophthalmopathy progression within 18 months defined stable Graves' hyperthyroidism. The sequence came from a man aged 45-65 years with Graves' hyperthyroidism. Sequencing was performed on blood.

The CDR3 nucleotides are TGTGCTAGTGCCCTCTACAATGAGCAGTTCTTC. Encoded protein: CASALYNEQFF. The chain employs TRBV12-5 and TRBJ2-1; unclear D gene. The V gene lost 7 bases and the J gene lost 3 bases, with 4 bases spanning the gap. In germline, CDR1 is LGHNT, CDR2 FRNRAP. The CDR3 is 11 residues long.